A selection of T cell receptor beta chains follows, all from one sample in a study of T cell responses to AZD1222 COVID-19 vaccine. The method was immunoSEQ multiplex PCR; TCRdb's version includes in-frame clones alone and lacks a portion of them. This sample has around 160,000 clones, with 89% found just once. The specimen was peripheral blood, collected on day 0 of AZD1222 vaccination. These receptors were obtained from an adult in good health. Both conserved end residues are part of each CDR3. The D gene is left open where the match is weak. Clone size appears in some rows only: once, few, many, or a class for an expanded clone.

d_call	clone_size	j_call	v_call	cdr3_nt	cdr3_aa
.	.	TRBJ1-3	TRBV5-1	TGCGCCAGACATCCGGTTTGGAGCTCTGGAAACACCATATATTTT	CARHPVWSSGNTIYF
.	.	TRBJ1-5	TRBV6-5	TGTGCCGCCCGGGGCGATCAGCCCCAGCATTTT	CAARGDQPQHF
.	.	TRBJ2-5	TRBV2	TGTGCCAGCAGTTTGGATGGAGAGACCCAGTACTTC	CASSLDGETQYF
.	.	TRBJ2-5	TRBV5-1	TGCGCCAGCAGCCGAGGGCCGGGTTCTCCTTCCCAAGAGACCCAGTACTTC	CASSRGPGSPSQETQYF
TRBD1	.	TRBJ1-3	TRBV19	TGTGCCAGTACCGTACAGGGGCTCCTTGGAAACACCATATATTTT	CASTVQGLLGNTIYF
.	.	TRBJ1-5	TRBV24-1	TGTGCCACCAGTGATTACCGGGGAAATCAGCCCCAGCATTTT	CATSDYRGNQPQHF
TRBD2	.	TRBJ2-7	TRBV9	TGTGCCAGCAGCCTACACCCTAGCGGGAGACCCTCCTACGAGCAGTACTTC	CASSLHPSGRPSYEQYF
.	.	TRBJ1-4	TRBV19	TGTGCCACCACCGACAGGCACTCGGAACTGTTTTTT	CATTDRHSELFF
.	.	TRBJ2-3	TRBV21-1	TGTGCCAGCAGCACCACGCCCCTCACAGATACGCAGTATTTT	CASSTTPLTDTQYF
.	.	TRBJ1-2	TRBV7-2	TGTGCCAGCAGCCCCCTAAATGGGCAAACCTTC	CASSPLNGQTF
TRBD2	.	TRBJ2-7	TRBV28	TGTGCCAGCAGTTACGTCACTAGCGGACTCTACGAGCAGTACTTC	CASSYVTSGLYEQYF
.	.	TRBJ1-2	TRBV5-1	TGCGCCAGCAGCCGTTCTGGAGGGTTCTATGGCTACACCTTC	CASSRSGGFYGYTF
TRBD1	.	TRBJ1-2	TRBV11-3	TGTGCCAGCAGCTCTATGGACAGGGGGCGAGGGAGCTACACCTTC	CASSSMDRGRGSYTF
.	few	TRBJ1-4	TRBV7-2	TGTGCCAGCAGCTTAGAAGGGCAGGGTCCCGAAAAACTGTTTTTT	CASSLEGQGPEKLFF
TRBD1	.	TRBJ1-2	TRBV29-1	TGCAGCGTTGCATCCGGGACAGAGAACTATGGCTACACCTTC	CSVASGTENYGYTF